Listed below are T cell receptor beta chains from one sample, sequenced in a study of cytomegalovirus exposure and HLA in healthy donors. Measured with immunoSEQ multiplex PCR; TCRdb has only the in-frame clones, and not every one. The top ten hold 3% to 3.5% of the sample, which has approximately 170,000 clones, under 95% seen once. Sequenced sample: PBMCs. These receptors came from a woman between 18 and 30 years old in good health and CMV-seropositive. CDR3s include the opening cysteine and the closing phenylalanine or tryptophan. Each record gives: CDR3 DNA, CDR3 protein, D gene, J gene, V gene, clone size. A D gene is named only where the DNA matches it firmly. The size of a clone is reported for some rows only, either as once, few or many, or as a class for expanded clones.

CDR3 DNA: TGTGCCAGCAGCTTAAAGAGGTTAACCAACTATGGCTACACCTTC
CDR3 protein: CASSLKRLTNYGYTF
D gene: .
J gene: TRBJ1-2
V gene: TRBV7-8
clone size: .

CDR3 DNA: TGTGCCAGCAGCCTGGGACTAGCGGAAGAGACCCAGTACTTC
CDR3 protein: CASSLGLAEETQYF
D gene: TRBD2
J gene: TRBJ2-5
V gene: TRBV11-2
clone size: .

CDR3 DNA: TGTGCCAGCAGCTTCCTTACTAGCGGGGGTTGGGACGAGCAGTTCTTC
CDR3 protein: CASSFLTSGGWDEQFF
D gene: TRBD2
J gene: TRBJ2-1
V gene: TRBV7-6
clone size: .

CDR3 DNA: TGTGCCAGTAGTGTTCTCGCAGGGGGCTGGACCGGGGAGCTGTTTTTT
CDR3 protein: CASSVLAGGWTGELFF
D gene: TRBD1
J gene: TRBJ2-2
V gene: TRBV19
clone size: .

CDR3 DNA: TGTGCCAGTAGTTCCAGACAGTTTTTCTCTGGAAACACCATATATTTT
CDR3 protein: CASSSRQFFSGNTIYF
D gene: .
J gene: TRBJ1-3
V gene: TRBV19
clone size: .

CDR3 DNA: TGTGCCAGCAGCCATGGACTAGCGGGGATCTATGAGCAGTTCTTC
CDR3 protein: CASSHGLAGIYEQFF
D gene: TRBD2
J gene: TRBJ2-1
V gene: TRBV11-2
clone size: .

CDR3 DNA: TGTGCCAGCAGCTTCCTGCGGCGGCCCTACGAGCAGTACTTC
CDR3 protein: CASSFLRRPYEQYF
D gene: .
J gene: TRBJ2-7
V gene: TRBV5-6
clone size: .

CDR3 DNA: TGTGCCAGCAGGGAAAACAGGGGGCGAGGAAACACCATATATTTT
CDR3 protein: CASRENRGRGNTIYF
D gene: TRBD1
J gene: TRBJ1-3
V gene: TRBV6-5
clone size: .

CDR3 DNA: TGTGCCAGCAGTCCCCACCGCGTGGGGGAGGACGAGCAGTACTTC
CDR3 protein: CASSPHRVGEDEQYF
D gene: .
J gene: TRBJ2-7
V gene: TRBV27
clone size: .

CDR3 DNA: TGCAGCGTCCGACTAGCGGGGGTCAAAAACATTCAGTACTTC
CDR3 protein: CSVRLAGVKNIQYF
D gene: TRBD2
J gene: TRBJ2-4
V gene: TRBV29-1
clone size: .

CDR3 DNA: TGTGCCAGCAGTAAGACAGGAACTGGAAACACCATATATTTT
CDR3 protein: CASSKTGTGNTIYF
D gene: .
J gene: TRBJ1-3
V gene: TRBV28
clone size: .

CDR3 DNA: TGTGCCAGCAGCGGATCGGGGACTAGCGTCTACAATGAGCAGTTCTTC
CDR3 protein: CASSGSGTSVYNEQFF
D gene: TRBD2
J gene: TRBJ2-1
V gene: TRBV9
clone size: .

CDR3 DNA: TGTGCCAGTAGTCCCTCCCGAGGGCGCGGGGGGAACGAGCAGTACTTC
CDR3 protein: CASSPSRGRGGNEQYF
D gene: TRBD2
J gene: TRBJ2-7
V gene: TRBV19
clone size: .

CDR3 DNA: TGTGCCAGCAGCTCGAGGACAAGCACAGATACGCAGTATTTT
CDR3 protein: CASSSRTSTDTQYF
D gene: .
J gene: TRBJ2-3
V gene: TRBV11-3
clone size: few

CDR3 DNA: TGTGCCAGCAGCCCCACGGGACAGTATAACGGCTACACCTTC
CDR3 protein: CASSPTGQYNGYTF
D gene: TRBD1
J gene: TRBJ1-2
V gene: TRBV7-9
clone size: .

CDR3 DNA: TGTGCCAGCAGCGTAGCTGCGACTAGCGCCATCCAAGATACGCAGTATTTT
CDR3 protein: CASSVAATSAIQDTQYF
D gene: TRBD2
J gene: TRBJ2-3
V gene: TRBV9
clone size: .

CDR3 DNA: TGTGCCAGCAGCCGCCAACGGGACAATTACAATGAGCAGTTCTTC
CDR3 protein: CASSRQRDNYNEQFF
D gene: .
J gene: TRBJ2-1
V gene: TRBV5-5
clone size: .

CDR3 DNA: TGTGCCAGTATTGGGGGACCGGGACAGGGCTTTCAGCCCCAGCATTTT
CDR3 protein: CASIGGPGQGFQPQHF
D gene: TRBD1
J gene: TRBJ1-5
V gene: TRBV19
clone size: .

CDR3 DNA: TGTGCCAGTAATATTGACTCCCGCGCAGATACGCAGTATTTT
CDR3 protein: CASNIDSRADTQYF
D gene: .
J gene: TRBJ2-3
V gene: TRBV19
clone size: .

CDR3 DNA: TGTGCCAGCTCACCACGTAGCCGGGTTCCGAACACCGGGGAGCTGTTTTTT
CDR3 protein: CASSPRSRVPNTGELFF
D gene: .
J gene: TRBJ2-2
V gene: TRBV18
clone size: .

CDR3 DNA: TGTGCCAGCAGCCTCCACCGGGACTTGAACTCCTACGAGCAGTACTTC
CDR3 protein: CASSLHRDLNSYEQYF
D gene: .
J gene: TRBJ2-7
V gene: TRBV4-2
clone size: few

CDR3 DNA: TGTGCCAGCAGTTTATTCGCAGGGCTACTAGAGACCCAGTACTTC
CDR3 protein: CASSLFAGLLETQYF
D gene: .
J gene: TRBJ2-5
V gene: TRBV27
clone size: .

CDR3 DNA: TGTGCCAGCAGTTACTCAATAGCGGGAGCCGTGGGGCAGTTCTTC
CDR3 protein: CASSYSIAGAVGQFF
D gene: TRBD2
J gene: TRBJ2-1
V gene: TRBV6-5
clone size: .